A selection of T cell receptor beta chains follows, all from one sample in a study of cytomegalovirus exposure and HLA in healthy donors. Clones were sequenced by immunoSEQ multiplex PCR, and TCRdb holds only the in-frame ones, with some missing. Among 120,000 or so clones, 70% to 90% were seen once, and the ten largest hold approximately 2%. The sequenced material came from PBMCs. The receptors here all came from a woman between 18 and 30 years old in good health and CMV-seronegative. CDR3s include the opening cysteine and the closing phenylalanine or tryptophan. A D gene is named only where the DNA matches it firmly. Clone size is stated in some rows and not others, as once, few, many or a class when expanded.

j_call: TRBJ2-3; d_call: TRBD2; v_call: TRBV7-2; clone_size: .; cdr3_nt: TGTGCCAGCAGCTTGAGCTCCACTAGCGGGAGAACAGATACGCAGTATTTT; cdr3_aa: CASSLSSTSGRTDTQYF
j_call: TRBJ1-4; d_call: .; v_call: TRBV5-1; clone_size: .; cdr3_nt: TGCGCCAGCAGCCCCGGGGGGTCTGGAGAAAAACTGTTTTTT; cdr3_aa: CASSPGGSGEKLFF
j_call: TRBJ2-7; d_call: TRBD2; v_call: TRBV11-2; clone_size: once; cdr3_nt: TGTGCCAGCAGCTTAGGGCGGGGAGGGTCGTACGAGCAGTACTTC; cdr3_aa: CASSLGRGGSYEQYF
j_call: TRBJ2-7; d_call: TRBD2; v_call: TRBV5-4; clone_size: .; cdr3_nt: TGTGCCAGCAGCTTGTTACCGCCTAGCGGGGGAAGCTACGAGCAGTACTTC; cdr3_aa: CASSLLPPSGGSYEQYF
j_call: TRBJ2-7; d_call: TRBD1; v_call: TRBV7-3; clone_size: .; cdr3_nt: TGTGCCAGCAGCCCCGGCCCAGGGGGCGCGGGCGAGCAGTACTTC; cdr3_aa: CASSPGPGGAGEQYF
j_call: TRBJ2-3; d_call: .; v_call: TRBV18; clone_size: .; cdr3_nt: TGTGCCAGCTCACCGGGGACACCCCCTACAGATACGCAGTATTTT; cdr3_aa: CASSPGTPPTDTQYF
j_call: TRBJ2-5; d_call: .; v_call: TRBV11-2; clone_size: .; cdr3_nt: TGTGCCAGCCAGAGGAGGTCAGATCAAGAGACCCAGTACTTC; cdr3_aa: CASQRRSDQETQYF
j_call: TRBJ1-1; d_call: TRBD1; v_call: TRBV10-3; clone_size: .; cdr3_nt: TGTGCCATCAACCTTGACAGGGACACTGAAGCTTTCTTT; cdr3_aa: CAINLDRDTEAFF
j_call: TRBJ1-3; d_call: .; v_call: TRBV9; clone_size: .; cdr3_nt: TGTGCCAGCAGCACCGTAGGAGGGACTGGAAACACCATATATTTT; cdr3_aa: CASSTVGGTGNTIYF
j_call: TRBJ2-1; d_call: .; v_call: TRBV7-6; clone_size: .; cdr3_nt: TGTGCCAGCAGCTCCTGGCCGCAGGGGAACCCAAAAAGCTCCTACAATGAGCAGTTCTTC; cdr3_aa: CASSSWPQGNPKSSYNEQFF
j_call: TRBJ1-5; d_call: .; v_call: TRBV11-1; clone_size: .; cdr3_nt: TGTGCCAGCAGCTTATCAGGGCCGGGTCAGCCCCAGCATTTT; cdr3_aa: CASSLSGPGQPQHF
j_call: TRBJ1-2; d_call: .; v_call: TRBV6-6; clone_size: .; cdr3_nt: TGTGCCAGCAGTTACCCGCGTTTCGAAGCTAACTATGGCTACACCTTC; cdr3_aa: CASSYPRFEANYGYTF
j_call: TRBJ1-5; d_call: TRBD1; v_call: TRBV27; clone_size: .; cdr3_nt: TGTGCCAGCAGTTCGAGGGGGCAGGGGGTGGTTCAGCCCCAGCATTTT; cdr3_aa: CASSSRGQGVVQPQHF
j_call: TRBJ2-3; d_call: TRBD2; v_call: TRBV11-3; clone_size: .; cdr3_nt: TGTGCCAGCAGCTGGACCGGGACTAGGGACACAGATACGCAGTATTTT; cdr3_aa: CASSWTGTRDTDTQYF
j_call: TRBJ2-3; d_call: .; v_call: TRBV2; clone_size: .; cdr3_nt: TGTGCCAGCACTTTAGGGGGCACAGATACGCAGTATTTT; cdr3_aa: CASTLGGTDTQYF
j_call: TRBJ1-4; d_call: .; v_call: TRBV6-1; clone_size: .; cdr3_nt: TGTGCCAGCAGTGAAGGAGAGTGGAGTGAAAAACTGTTTTTT; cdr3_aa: CASSEGEWSEKLFF
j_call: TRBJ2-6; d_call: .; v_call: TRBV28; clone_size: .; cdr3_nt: TGTGCCAGCAGTTTGGCGGGTGCTGGGGCCAACGTCCTGACTTTC; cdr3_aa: CASSLAGAGANVLTF
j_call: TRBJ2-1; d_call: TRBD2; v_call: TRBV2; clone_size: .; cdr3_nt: TGTGCCAGCAGTCGAAGCGGGGGGACCTACAATGAGCAGTTCTTC; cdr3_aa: CASSRSGGTYNEQFF
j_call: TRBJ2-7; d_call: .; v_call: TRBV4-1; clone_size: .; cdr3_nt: TGCGCCAGCAGCCAGGCCCCCGGGTCCGAGCAGTACTTC; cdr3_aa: CASSQAPGSEQYF
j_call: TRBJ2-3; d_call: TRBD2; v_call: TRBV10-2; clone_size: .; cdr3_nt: TGCGCCAGCAGTCTGGGACTACTCACAGATACGCAGTATTTT; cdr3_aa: CASSLGLLTDTQYF
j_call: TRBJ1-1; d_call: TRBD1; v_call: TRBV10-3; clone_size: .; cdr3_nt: TGTGCCATCAGTTCCGGGACAGGGGGATACACTGAAGCTTTCTTT; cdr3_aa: CAISSGTGGYTEAFF
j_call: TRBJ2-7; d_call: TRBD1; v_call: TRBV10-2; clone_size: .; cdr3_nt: TGCGCCAGCAGGACAGGGGGGTCCGAGCAGTACTTC; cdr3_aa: CASRTGGSEQYF
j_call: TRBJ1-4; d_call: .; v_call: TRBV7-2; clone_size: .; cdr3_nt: TGTGCCAGCAGCTTAGCGCTAATAGGGGCCTCAACTAATGAAAAACTGTTTTTT; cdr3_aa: CASSLALIGASTNEKLFF
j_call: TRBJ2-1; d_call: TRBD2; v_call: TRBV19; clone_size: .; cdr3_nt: TGTGCCAGTAGTATAGACCGGGGACTAGCGGGGGGTTATGAGCAGTTCTTC; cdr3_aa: CASSIDRGLAGGYEQFF
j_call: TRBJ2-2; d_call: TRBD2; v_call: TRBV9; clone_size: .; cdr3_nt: TGTGCCAGCAGCCCTCGGGTCCTAGCGGACACCGGGGAGCTGTTTTTT; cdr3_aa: CASSPRVLADTGELFF
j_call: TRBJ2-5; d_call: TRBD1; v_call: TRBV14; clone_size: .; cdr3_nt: TGTGCCAGCAGCCACAAGGACAGGGGGCAAGAGACCCAGTACTTC; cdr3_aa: CASSHKDRGQETQYF
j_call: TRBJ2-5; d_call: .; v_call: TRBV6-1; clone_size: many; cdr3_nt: TGTGCCAGCAGTGAAGGGGAAGGGGGGGTTTCGGAGACCCAGTACTTC; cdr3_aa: CASSEGEGGVSETQYF
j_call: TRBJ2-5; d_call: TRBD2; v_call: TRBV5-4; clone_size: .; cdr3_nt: TGTGCCAGCAGCTTGCCAGCGGGGGGCCCCTTGACTACCCAGTACTTC; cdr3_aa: CASSLPAGGPLTTQYF
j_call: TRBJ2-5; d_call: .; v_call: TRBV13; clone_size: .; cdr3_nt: TGTGCCAGCAGCCAGCGAGAGACCCAGTACTTC; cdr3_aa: CASSQRETQYF
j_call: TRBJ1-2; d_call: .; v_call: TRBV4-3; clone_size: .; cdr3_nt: TGCGCCAGCAGCCAAGATGGGGGGGACGGCCTTGGCTACACCTTC; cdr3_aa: CASSQDGGDGLGYTF
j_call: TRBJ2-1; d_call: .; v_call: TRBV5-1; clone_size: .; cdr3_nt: TGCGCCAGCAGCTCACGACCCCAGGGCAATGAGCAGTTCTTC; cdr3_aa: CASSSRPQGNEQFF
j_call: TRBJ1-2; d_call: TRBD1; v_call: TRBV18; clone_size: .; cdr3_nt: TGTGCCAGCTCACCGCCGAAACAGGGGTTCAACTATGGCTACACCTTC; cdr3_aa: CASSPPKQGFNYGYTF
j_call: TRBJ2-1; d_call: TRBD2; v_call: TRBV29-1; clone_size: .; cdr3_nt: TGCAGCGTTGAAGAACTAGCGAATGAGCAGTTCTTC; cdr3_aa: CSVEELANEQFF
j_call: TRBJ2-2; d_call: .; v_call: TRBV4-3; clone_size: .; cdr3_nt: TGCGCCAGCAGCCCCTGGGGCAGTCAATTCACCGGGGAGCTGTTTTTT; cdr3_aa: CASSPWGSQFTGELFF
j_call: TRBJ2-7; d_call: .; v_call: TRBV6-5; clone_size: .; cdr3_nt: TGTGCCAGCAGTCGTGACTCGCCGAAACTCTACGAGCAGTACTTC; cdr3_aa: CASSRDSPKLYEQYF
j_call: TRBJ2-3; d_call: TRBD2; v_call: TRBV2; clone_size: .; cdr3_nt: TGTGCCAGCAGTGAATTCGGGGGACTAGCGGGAACCAATACGCAGTATTTT; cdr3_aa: CASSEFGGLAGTNTQYF
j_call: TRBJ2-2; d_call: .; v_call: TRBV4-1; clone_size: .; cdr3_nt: TGCGCCAGCAGCCAAGGGGGTTGGGGAGGGCTGTTTTTT; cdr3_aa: CASSQGGWGGLFF
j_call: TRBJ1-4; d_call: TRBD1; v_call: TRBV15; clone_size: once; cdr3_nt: TGTGCCACCAGCAGGGGGACAGGGGGTCCGAATAATGAAAAACTGTTTTTT; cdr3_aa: CATSRGTGGPNNEKLFF
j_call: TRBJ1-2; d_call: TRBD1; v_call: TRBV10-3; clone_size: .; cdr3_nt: TGTGCCATAAACGGACAGGGGGCTGGGTATGGCTACACCTTC; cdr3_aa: CAINGQGAGYGYTF